The 19 T cell receptor beta chains reported below all come from one sample, sequenced in a study of cytomegalovirus exposure and HLA in healthy donors. The primer mix had 60 Vbeta and 13 Jbeta primers. Generated by immunoSEQ multiplex PCR, the TCRdb table keeps only in-frame clones and is missing some. The sample consists of 100,000 or so clones, about 76% of them appearing once. The sample consisted of PBMCs. The receptors shown here come from a man aged 30 to 39 in good health and CMV-seropositive.

The rearrangement joins TRBV5-1 to TRBJ2-2; 9 nucleotides match TRBD2. Losses at the gene ends were 4 bases for V and 4 bases for J; bases not matched to a gene: 8. There are 16 residues in the CDR3. In germline, CDR1 is SGHRS, CDR2 YFSETQ. The CDR3 nucleotides are TGCGCCAGCAGCCCTCCCGAGCGGGGGGTCACCGGGGAGCTGTTTTTT. Its protein product is CASSPPERGVTGELFF.

The J gene is TRBJ2-7, the V gene TRBV5-8; 9 bases line up with TRBD1. CDR1 and CDR2 (germline): SGHTS, YDEGEE. The CDR3 has 16 amino acids. V was clipped by 2 bases and J by 0 bases; unmatched bases: 6. CDR3 in DNA: TGTGCCAGCAGCTTAGAGGGACAGGGTAGCTCCTACGAGCAGTACTTC. Amino acids: CASSLEGQGSSYEQYF.

A note on this clone: Mismatch with germline at one junction end may stem from a read error. Distinct nucleotide sequences in the sample also encode this CDR3. The V gene is TRBV27, the J gene TRBJ2-2, with D uncertain. The CDR3 contains 13 residues. Germline V gene lookup returns CDR1 MNHEY and CDR2 SMNVEV (reference sequence). CDR3 sequence: CASSHSIVGELFF. DNA for the CDR3: TGCGCCAGCAGCCATTCCATAGTCGGGGAGCTGTTTTTT.

The V call is TRBV7-9, the J call TRBJ1-5; 10 bases match TRBD1. V trimming: 6 bases; J trimming: 0 bases; junction bases outside the gene matches: 11. Germline V gene data show CDR1 as SEHNR and CDR2 as FQNEAQ (reference sequence). The CDR3 consists of 18 residues. The CDR3 DNA follows: TGTGCCAGCAGTTATTCCGGGACAGGGGCTATTAGCAATCAGCCCCAGCATTTT. It yields the protein CASSYSGTGAISNQPQHF.

This chain links TRBV11-3 with TRBJ2-5; D uncertain. V lost 2 bases to trimming and J lost 1 base, with 8 bases between them. Germline values: CDR1 SGHNT, CDR2 YENEEA. This CDR3 has 14 amino acids. Written as DNA, the CDR3 is TGTGCCAGCAGCTTATCAGCGACCCAAGAGACCCAGTACTTC. It translates to CASSLSATQETQYF. Full variable domain (rest looked up from reference TRBV11-3 and TRBJ2-5): EAGVVQSPRYKIIEKKQPVAFWCNPISGHNTLYWYLQNLGQGPELLIRYENEEAVDDSQLPKDRFSAERLKGVDSTLKIQPAELGDSAVYLCASSLSATQETQYFGPGTRLLVL.

The chain joins TRBV7-3 to TRBJ2-5; D might be TRBD2 (5 bases). This CDR3 is 15 amino acids long. Germline assignment: CDR1 SGHTA and CDR2 FQGTGA. Trimming stripped 5 bases from V and 4 bases from J, with 17 bases between. In nucleotides, the CDR3 is TGTGCCAGCAGCCCGCGAGCGGCGGGTGGAGAGACCCAGTACTTC. Translating it yields CASSPRAAGGETQYF.

This clone was seen a few times. The J gene is TRBJ2-6, the V gene TRBV19, with 10 positions matching TRBD2. The junction had 4 bases not matched to a gene; V was cut back by 3 bases and J by 2 bases. Germline CDR1 reads LNHDA; CDR2 reads SQIVND (reference sequence). The CDR3 runs 17 residues. The DNA of the CDR3 is TGTGCCAGTAGTATCCTAGCGGGGGCCCCTGGGGCCAACGTCCTGACTTTC. This gives the protein CASSILAGAPGANVLTF.

The chain is built from TRBV11-2 and TRBJ1-2; TRBD1 might be the D (6 bases). The CDR3 sequence is 15 residues long. V lost 5 bases and J 4 bases, leaving 17 bases between the germline ends. Germline assignment: CDR1 SGHAT and CDR2 FQNNGV. CDR3 DNA: TGTGCCAGCAGCACCGACATGACAGGATTCTATGGCTACACCTTC. Encoded protein: CASSTDMTGFYGYTF.

Turning to this clone: One junction end does not reproduce the germline sequence, and a read error may be involved. The chain combines TRBV7-9 with TRBJ1-6; 11 nucleotides align to TRBD1. In germline, CDR1 is SEHNR, CDR2 FQNEAQ (reference sequence). CDR3 length: 17 residues. DNA for the CDR3: TGTTCCAGCAGCTTCCCTGGGACAGGGGGTAAGGATTCACCCCTCCACTTT. Translation gives CSSSFPGTGGKDSPLHF.

In its sample, this clone was seen a few times. This sequence joins TRBV19 and TRBJ1-4; 9 nucleotides agree with TRBD1. V was pared by 3 bases and J by 2 bases, with 7 bases of the junction left unmatched. The CDR3 is 17 amino acids. Germline V gene sequence: CDR1 LNHDA, CDR2 SQIVND (reference sequence). The CDR3 nucleotides read TGTGCCAGTAGTATCACCGGACAGGGGCTCACTAATGAAAAACTGTTTTTT. Protein product: CASSITGQGLTNEKLFF.

The chain carries TRBV29-1 and TRBJ2-6; no reliable D call. The CDR3 totals 17 residues. Deletions cut 4 bases from V and 1 base from J, with 17 bases between. The germline gives CDR1 SQVTM, CDR2 ANQGSEA. CDR3 loop: CSVAGITVASGANVLTF. In DNA, the CDR3 is TGCAGCGTTGCTGGTATAACAGTTGCTTCTGGGGCCAACGTCCTGACTTTC.

The rearrangement joins TRBV27 to TRBJ1-1; the D is unclear. V was shortened by 3 bases and J by 1 base, with 6 bases between the two germline ends. Germline CDR1 and CDR2: MNHEY and SMNVEV (reference sequence). This CDR3 region has 13 residues. This CDR3 is CASSFGWNTEAFF. The CDR3, as DNA: TGTGCCAGCAGTTTTGGCTGGAACACTGAAGCTTTCTTT.

This rearrangement joins TRBV7-8 to TRBJ2-1; 9 nucleotides match TRBD1. The CDR3 covers 14 residues. In germline, CDR1 is SGHVS, CDR2 FQNEAQ. J gave up 8 bases and V 5 bases, and 7 bases lay outside the gene matches. The CDR3 DNA reads as TGTGCCAGCAGCCCAAGACAGGGGGGCCATGAGCAGTTCTTC. This translates into CASSPRQGGHEQFF.

This chain uses TRBV30 with TRBJ2-5, with D possibly matching TRBD1 (6 bases). The DNA matches TRBJ2-7 better at its end, which makes the J call doubtful. CDR3 size: 17 residues. Per the germline V gene, CDR1 is GTSNPN and CDR2 is SVGIG (reference sequence). Here the CDR3 reads CAWSPPPTGVRSYEQYF. CDR3 bases: TGTGCCTGGAGTCCCCCTCCGACAGGTGTTAGGTCCTACGAGCAGTACTTC.

This clone appeared a few times. The chain couples TRBV19 to TRBJ2-6, with 9 nucleotides matching TRBD1. The CDR3 totals 16 residues. Trimming took 8 bases from V and 0 from J; bases not matched to a gene: 5. Germline-derived CDR1 and CDR2 are LNHDA and SQIVND (reference sequence). CDR3 bases: TGTGCCAGTGGACAGGGGTTTCGCTCTGGGGCCAACGTCCTGACTTTC. This translates into CASGQGFRSGANVLTF.

The chain employs TRBV19 and TRBJ2-2, with TRBD1 matching over 7 bases. Trimming removed 1 base from V and 6 bases from J; junction bases left unmatched: 5. Germline assignment: CDR1 LNHDA and CDR2 SQIVND (reference sequence). This CDR3 comprises 15 residues. CDR3 region: CASSIGGQVSGELFF. The DNA of the CDR3 is TGTGCCAGTAGTATAGGAGGACAGGTATCCGGGGAGCTGTTTTTT.

The gene calls are TRBV6-5 and TRBJ1-1; weak D call: TRBD1 (6 bases). The CDR3 is 15 residues long. From germline, CDR1 is MNHEY and CDR2 SVGAGI. V was clipped by 2 bases and J by 8 bases, with 18 bases between them. CDR3 sequence: CASSYERGGALEAFF. Written as DNA, the CDR3 is TGTGCCAGCAGTTACGAACGGGGGGGGGCCCTAGAAGCTTTCTTT.

The J gene is TRBJ1-2, the V gene TRBV11-2; possible D gene TRBD1, 5 bases. Deletions cut 2 bases from V and 2 bases from J, with 12 bases between. The V gene's germline CDR1 is SGHAT and CDR2 FQNNGV. The CDR3 is 15 amino acids. The CDR3 is CASSLYPTENYGYTF. The CDR3 DNA reads as TGTGCCAGCAGCTTATACCCGACAGAAAACTATGGCTACACCTTC.

This chain connects TRBV9 to TRBJ1-1, with 8 positions matching TRBD1. V shed 3 bases, J shed 1 base, and the junction held 5 bases outside the gene matches. CDR3 length: 15 amino acids. Germline V CDR1 and CDR2: SGDLS, YYNGEE. CDR3 DNA: TGTGCCAGCAGCGAATCCGGGACAGGGAACACTGAAGCTTTCTTT. Translating gives CASSESGTGNTEAFF.